These T cell receptor beta chains were read from a single sample in a study of cytotoxic CD8 clonotypes in ibrutinib-treated CLL. Method: immunoSEQ multiplex PCR; TCRdb's copy keeps in-frame clones and lacks some. The sample holds about 160,000 clones, approximately 91% seen once. The sample was PBMCs, taken at disease progression, from a patient treated with ibrutinib. The receptors were gathered from a human donor with chronic lymphocytic leukemia. Each CDR3 is given with its conserved first and last residue. A D gene is named only where the DNA matches it firmly. Expanded clones are given a class, and other clones once, few, many or no size at all.

clone_size j_call d_call v_call cdr3_length cdr3_nt cdr3_aa
- TRBJ2-5 - TRBV9 13 TGTGCCAGCAGCGTAGGTCACGGAGAGACCCAGTACTTC CASSVGHGETQYF
- TRBJ2-3 TRBD1 TRBV11-3 15 TGTGCCAGCAGCGTAAACGGACAGGAAGCAGATACGCAGTATTTT CASSVNGQEADTQYF
- TRBJ2-2 TRBD2 TRBV14 18 TGTGCCAGCAGCCTACCGGGACTAGCGGGAACGAACACCGGGGAGCTGTTTTTT CASSLPGLAGTNTGELFF
- TRBJ2-7 - TRBV6-6 13 TGTGCCAGCAGACAGGGGGAGGGCTACGAGCAGTACTTC CASRQGEGYEQYF
- TRBJ1-5 - TRBV18 12 TGTGCCAGCTCACCTACTCAACAGCCCCAGCATTTT CASSPTQQPQHF
- TRBJ1-4 TRBD1 TRBV11-1 13 TGTGCCAGCAGCTTTCGACAGGGAGAAAAACTGTTTTTT CASSFRQGEKLFF
- TRBJ1-5 - TRBV7-9 13 TGTGCCAGCAGCCAACAGGGCAATCAGCCCCAGCATTTT CASSQQGNQPQHF
- TRBJ2-1 - TRBV5-4 14 TGTGCCAGCAGCTTTCGGTCCATAGGCAATGAGCAGTTCTTC CASSFRSIGNEQFF
- TRBJ1-5 - TRBV11-3 13 TGTGCCAGCCAAAAACCCCCCTGTCAGCCCCAGCATTTT CASQKPPCQPQHF
once TRBJ2-7 - TRBV21-1 17 TGTGCCAGCAGCAGGGAAGGGGAGCGGGAGACCTCCTACGAGCAGTACTTC CASSREGERETSYEQYF
- TRBJ2-2 - TRBV5-6 16 TGTGCCAGCAGCTCGAACGACAGGTGGTTCACCGGGGAGCTGTTTTTT CASSSNDRWFTGELFF
few TRBJ1-1 TRBD1 TRBV7-2 16 TGTGCCAGCAGCTTAGGCGGACAGGGGGCGCGGACTGAAGCTTTCTTT CASSLGGQGARTEAFF
- TRBJ1-4 TRBD1 TRBV19 15 TGTGCCAGTAGGACAGGGGGCTTGGAGGGCGGAAAACTGTTTTTT CASRTGGLEGGKLFF
- TRBJ2-5 - TRBV11-3 15 TGTGCCAGCAGCTTAGACGGCGGGGATCAAGAGACCCAGTACTTC CASSLDGGDQETQYF
- TRBJ1-2 TRBD1 TRBV19 15 TGTGCCAGTAGTTCTTGGGACAGGGGAAGTGATGGCTACACCTTC CASSSWDRGSDGYTF
- TRBJ1-1 TRBD1 TRBV7-6 13 TGTGCCAGCAGCCAGGACAGGGTCACTGAAGCTTTCTTT CASSQDRVTEAFF
- TRBJ2-1 TRBD2 TRBV19 14 TGTGCCAGTACGACTAGCGGGAGTTTCTGGGAGCAGTTCTTC CASTTSGSFWEQFF
few TRBJ2-2 TRBD2 TRBV30 16 TGTGCCTGGAGTCATAGCGGGAGGGTTCGCACCGGGGAGCTGTTTTTT CAWSHSGRVRTGELFF
- TRBJ1-2 - TRBV19 13 TGTGCCAGTACCCAAGAAACTAACTATGGCTACACCTTC CASTQETNYGYTF
- TRBJ1-1 - TRBV11-2 13 TGTGCCAGCAGCTTCGGCAGGAACACTGAAGCTTTCTTT CASSFGRNTEAFF
- TRBJ1-1 - TRBV27 17 TGTGCCAGCAGTCCAACAGGGTGGGGGATGGCGAACACTGAAGCTTTCTTT CASSPTGWGMANTEAFF
- TRBJ2-1 - TRBV7-6 12 TGTGCCAGCAGCTTAGGGCGCGGAGAGCAGTTCTTC CASSLGRGEQFF
- TRBJ2-1 - TRBV10-1 23 TGCGCCAGCACCCGAAGTAAGCCATTTGCCGAAAATTGGGGGATTCTCTCCTACAATGAGCAGTTCTTC CASTRSKPFAENWGILSYNEQFF
- TRBJ2-7 - TRBV5-8 14 TGTGCCAGCAGCATCGTGACAAACTCCTACGAGCAGTACTTC CASSIVTNSYEQYF